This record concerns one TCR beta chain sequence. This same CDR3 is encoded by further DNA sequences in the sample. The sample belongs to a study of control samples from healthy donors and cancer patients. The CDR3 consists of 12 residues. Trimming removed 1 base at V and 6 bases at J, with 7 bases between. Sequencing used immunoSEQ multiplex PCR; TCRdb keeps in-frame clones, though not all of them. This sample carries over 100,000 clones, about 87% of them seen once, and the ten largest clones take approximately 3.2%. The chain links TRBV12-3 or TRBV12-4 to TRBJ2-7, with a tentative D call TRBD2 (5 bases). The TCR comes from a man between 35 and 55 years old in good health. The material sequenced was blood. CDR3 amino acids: CASSLGGFEQYF. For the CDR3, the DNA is TGTGCCAGCAGTTTAGGAGGGTTCGAGCAGTACTTC.